These 13 T cell receptor beta chains were sequenced from one sample in a study of cytomegalovirus exposure and HLA in healthy donors. It was with 60 Vbeta and 13 Jbeta primers that the PCR ran. Clones were read by immunoSEQ multiplex PCR, and TCRdb kept only the in-frame ones, dropping some. The sample gives 120,000 or so clones, 55% to 75% of which show up once; 3.5% to 4.5% is in the top ten. The sample comprised PBMCs. The receptors shown here come from a man between 25 and 39 years old in good health and CMV-seronegative.

As concerns this clone: Likely a read error: the CDR3 ends without its conserved phenylalanine or tryptophan. The DNA is left out, because the CDR3 cannot be placed on it with certainty; the CDR3 is given as TCRdb lists it. The gene calls are TRBV29-1 and TRBJ1-2; TRBD1, the table's D call, was not compared with the DNA. Germline lookup yields CDR1 SQVTM and CDR2 ANQGSEA. The length of the CDR3 is 12 amino acids, counting both ends. The CDR3 is CSVENGDSTGFS.

This clone has just one count. The chain links TRBV5-5 to TRBJ2-2; D gene unclear. The CDR3 length is 12 residues. The ends were cut back, 3 bases at V and 4 bases at J, with 4 bases in the middle. Germline CDR1 and CDR2: SGHKS and YYEKEE (reference sequence). CDR3 region: CASSSFTGELFF. The CDR3 nucleotides read TGTGCCAGCAGCTCATTCACCGGGGAGCTGTTTTTT.

The rearrangement joins TRBV2 to TRBJ2-7, with TRBD2 matching 9 bases. This CDR3 is 17 amino acids long. The V segment lost 5 bases and the J segment 3 bases; nucleotides outside the gene matches: 14. In germline, CDR1 is SNHLY, CDR2 FYNNEI. The CDR3 nucleotides read TGTGCCAGCAGTCCGACCCTCCTAGCGGGGCCTAACTACGAGCAGTACTTC. Translated: CASSPTLLAGPNYEQYF.

This clone has a handful of counts. This chain links TRBV28 with TRBJ2-5; D is perhaps TRBD2 (6 bases). Germline V CDR1 and CDR2: MDHEN, SYDVKM. This CDR3 has 13 amino acids. V dropped 3 bases and J dropped 4 bases, with 9 bases sitting between them. In DNA form, the CDR3 reads TGTGCCAGCAGTTTCTCCGGGGGAGAGACCCAGTACTTC. Residues: CASSFSGGETQYF.

This sequence joins TRBV4-3 and TRBJ1-2; the D is unclear. The CDR3 has 12 residues. CDR1 LGHNA and CDR2 YSLEER come from the germline V gene. Trimming stripped 0 bases from V and 4 bases from J, with 3 bases between. The CDR3 bases are TGCGCCAGCAGCCAAGAGGCCTATGGCTACACCTTC. Its translation is CASSQEAYGYTF.

The gene calls are TRBV6-1 and TRBJ2-3; 10 bases fit TRBD2. The CDR3 sequence is 14 residues long. The J segment lost 5 bases and the V segment lost 6 bases, leaving 5 bases of the junction unmatched. CDR1 is MNHNS, CDR2 SASEGT, per germline. The CDR3 here is CASSRAGGQDTQYF. The CDR3 DNA follows: TGTGCCAGCAGCCGAGCGGGGGGGCAAGATACGCAGTATTTT.

This rearrangement joins TRBV6-5 to TRBJ1-1, with D perhaps matching TRBD1 (5 bases). There are 14 residues in the CDR3. CDR1 is MNHEY, CDR2 SVGAGI, per germline. V was pared by 2 bases and J by 4 bases, with 11 bases between. DNA for the CDR3: TGTGCCAGCAGTTACGGCAGGGTGAGCACTGAAGCTTTCTTT. This encodes CASSYGRVSTEAFF.

The chain uses TRBV6-4 and TRBJ2-3; 10 nucleotides agree with TRBD2. V dropped 3 bases and J dropped 4; count of bases not matched to a gene: 1. From germline, CDR1 is MRHNA and CDR2 SNTAGT. This CDR3 contains 14 residues. Here the CDR3 DNA reads TGTGCCAGCAGTGAAGGGACTAGCGCAGATACGCAGTATTTT. Its protein product is CASSEGTSADTQYF.

This clone has a handful of counts. This sequence joins TRBV6-6 and TRBJ1-2; 12 bases align to TRBD1. The length of the CDR3 is 15 residues. Trimming cost V 5 bases and J 8 bases; bases outside gene matches: 9. Germline V lookup: CDR1 MNHNY, CDR2 SVGAGI (reference sequence). CDR3 amino acids: CASSIPGQGAWGYTF. The CDR3 DNA follows: TGTGCCAGCAGTATTCCGGGACAGGGGGCGTGGGGCTACACCTTC.

The chain employs TRBV28 and TRBJ1-4; D not certain. The CDR3 loop spans 16 amino acids. V lost 8 bases and J lost 8, with 24 bases in between. CDR1 is MDHEN, CDR2 SYDVKM, per germline. This CDR3 reads CASSLFRTAEGEKLFF. CDR3 coding DNA: TGTGCCAGCTCCCTTTTTAGGACGGCGGAGGGCGAAAAACTGTTTTTT.

The genes are TRBV10-3 and TRBJ2-7, with 7 bases lining up with TRBD2. The CDR3 loop spans 21 amino acids. Germline CDR1 reads ENHRY; CDR2 reads SYGVKD. The V segment lost 0 bases and the J segment 0 bases; nucleotides outside the gene matches: 20. The DNA for the CDR3 is TGTGCCATCAGTGAGTCTAGGCCGAGACGGATGGGGGGGTCGAGCTCCTACGAGCAGTACTTC. Its translation is CAISESRPRRMGGSSSYEQYF.

V usage is TRBV11-2 and J usage is TRBJ1-1, with TRBD1 matching 7 bases. This CDR3 region has 14 residues. Germline CDR1 is SGHAT and CDR2 is FQNNGV. Trimming cost V 5 bases and J 4 bases; bases outside gene matches: 7. Here the CDR3 reads CASSGQAGSTEAFF. For the CDR3, the DNA is TGTGCCAGCAGCGGACAGGCCGGGAGCACTGAAGCTTTCTTT. Full variable domain (rest looked up from reference TRBV11-2 and TRBJ1-1): EAGVAQSPRYKIIEKRQSVAFWCNPISGHATLYWYQQILGQGPKLLIQFQNNGVVDDSQLPKDRFSAERLKGVDSTLKIQPAKLEDSAVYLCASSGQAGSTEAFFGQGTRLTVV.

To note about this clone: At one boundary the junction diverges from the germline segment, which might be a read error. The chain combines TRBV7-9 with TRBJ1-2; D call uncertain. The CDR3 has 12 amino acids. Germline CDR1 SEHNR, CDR2 FQNEAQ (reference sequence). The CDR3 loop reads CSSSWENYGYTF. CDR3 nucleotides: TGTTCCAGCAGCTGGGAGAACTATGGCTACACCTTC.